The present entry profiles one T cell receptor beta chain with its context. Its antigen remains unknown. The data are from a study of CXCR3-negative and CXCR3-positive naive CD8 T cells. Across the study: Approximately 140 million TRB reads in total, about 1.5 +/- 0.3 million per library. Study conclusions and caveats: Comparison of naive cells showed more hydrophobic TRB CDR3s in CXCR3-positive than in CXCR3-negative naive cells. Comparison of naive subsets found surface CD5 to be comparable, and TCR strength was inferred on the basis of TRB CDR3 properties.

Germline V gene sequence: CDR1 MDHEN, CDR2 SYDVKM. This CDR3 spans 14 amino acids. The sorter processed each CD8+ T cell subset in triplicate at hundreds of thousands of cells apiece. With UMI labels, 5' RACE was used to prepare the TRB cDNA libraries. TCRdb re-called the 5' RACE reads and gives one entry per CDR3 protein, without DNA. The table for this sample gives about 84,000 distinct CDR3 sequences. The chain uses TRBV28 and TRBJ1-1; TCRdb lists TRBD1, though no DNA is available to test this call. The sequenced material came from naive CXCR3+ CD8+ T cells from blood. The subset here: CD45RO-CCR7+CD27+CD95- naive CD8+ T cells expressing CXCR3 (TNR3+). The sequence was obtained from a human donor in good health. Some clones in this sample may be carry-over from other donors' samples. CDR3: CASSPGQPRTEAFF.